This entry lists 10 T cell receptor beta chains sequenced from one sample in a study of cytomegalovirus exposure and HLA in healthy donors. The study ran its PCR with 60 Vbeta and 13 Jbeta primers. The method was immunoSEQ multiplex PCR; TCRdb's version includes in-frame clones alone and lacks a portion of them. Seen here are some 96,000 clones, around 74% observed once, and the top ten hold 7% to 9%. Material: PBMCs. The receptors shown here come from a man in his forties in good health and CMV-seropositive.

This clone was counted only a few times. The chain carries TRBV5-6 and TRBJ1-1; D is unclear. Germline lookup yields CDR1 SGHDT and CDR2 YYEEEE. The CDR3 consists of 12 residues. V was shortened by 1 base and J by 8 bases, with 9 bases between the two germline ends. The CDR3 reads CASSLLAEEAFF. The CDR3 nucleotides read TGTGCCAGCAGCTTGTTGGCAGAAGAAGCTTTCTTT. The entire variable domain, with the rest obtained from reference TRBV5-6 and TRBJ1-1, is as follows: DAGVTQSPTHLIKTRGQQVTLRCSPKSGHDTVSWYQQALGQGPQFIFQYYEEEERQRGNFPDRFSGHQFPNYSSELNVNALLLGDSALYLCASSLLAEEAFFGQGTRLTVV.

This clone was detected a few times. The rearrangement joins TRBV5-4 to TRBJ2-3; D perhaps matches TRBD1 (6 bases). The V end lost 3 bases, the J end lost 0 bases, and 17 bases lay between the germline ends. CDR1 SGHNT and CDR2 YYREEE come from the germline V gene (reference sequence). The CDR3 loop spans 17 amino acids. In DNA, the CDR3 is TGTGCCAGCAGCTCCCCACCGGGACAAACGAGCACAGATACGCAGTATTTT. Protein sequence: CASSSPPGQTSTDTQYF.

This chain joins TRBV7-2 and TRBJ1-3, with D possibly TRBD1 on 5 matching bases. The germline V gene encodes CDR1 SGHTA and CDR2 FQGNSA. Trimming pared 2 bases from V and 11 bases from J, leaving 13 bases between. The CDR3 is 13 amino acids. The CDR3: CASSLFSVGAIYF. As DNA, the CDR3 is TGTGCCAGCAGCTTATTTTCGGTAGGGGCCATATATTTT.

V is TRBV6-5 and J is TRBJ2-7, with TRBD1 matching over 11 bases. V lost 4 bases, J lost 5 bases, and 10 bases stayed unmatched. Germline loops: CDR1 MNHEY, CDR2 SVGAGI. The CDR3 is 16 residues long. The CDR3 loop is CASSFSRTGGTDEQYF. The CDR3 bases are TGTGCCAGCAGTTTCTCCCGGACAGGGGGCACCGACGAGCAGTACTTC.

The count of this clone is one. CDR3 nucleotide sequence: TGTGCCAGCAGCACTAGGACAGATTATGGTGGCTACACCTTC. Translation gives CASSTRTDYGGYTF. The chain combines TRBV11-2 with TRBJ1-2; weak D call: TRBD1 (6 bases). The germline V gene encodes CDR1 SGHAT and CDR2 FQNNGV. The CDR3 contains 14 residues. V shed 5 bases and J shed 7 bases, with 17 bases lying between them.

The chain employs TRBV27 and TRBJ2-5; TRBD1 is a possible D gene (6 bases). CDR1 MNHEY and CDR2 SMNVEV come from the germline V gene (reference sequence). The germline V and J ends were trimmed by 4 bases and 2 bases, with 8 bases remaining between them. The CDR3 totals 13 residues. As DNA, the CDR3 is TGTGCCAGCAGTTCGGACAGTCAAGAGACCCAGTACTTC. It yields the protein CASSSDSQETQYF.

The rearrangement links TRBV27 to TRBJ2-2; the D is unclear. The CDR3 consists of 16 residues. Between the trimmed V and J ends, which lost 3 bases and 4 bases, there was a span of 15 bases. Germline V gene sequence: CDR1 MNHEY, CDR2 SMNVEV (reference sequence). This chain's CDR3 is CASSFLQVRGTGELFF. CDR3 nucleotide sequence: TGTGCCAGCAGTTTTTTACAAGTCCGCGGCACCGGGGAGCTGTTTTTT.

V is TRBV19 and J is TRBJ2-2, with 8 nucleotides matching TRBD1. CDR1 LNHDA and CDR2 SQIVND come from the germline V gene (reference sequence). The length of the CDR3 is 16 residues. Trimming at V came to 1 base and at J to 8 bases, leaving 9 bases not matched to a gene. The CDR3 region is CASSIARDRRTGELFF. CDR3 coding DNA: TGTGCCAGTAGTATAGCACGGGACAGGCGTACGGGGGAGCTGTTTTTT.

The chain uses TRBV4-1 and TRBJ2-7; D might be TRBD1 (6 bases). Germline CDR1 and CDR2: MGHRA and YSYEKL. This CDR3 is built from 13 residues. V was shortened by 6 bases and J by 2 bases, with 11 bases between the two germline ends. The CDR3 DNA reads as TGCGCCAGCAGATCACAGGGAGCCTACGAGCAGTACTTC. Amino acid sequence: CASRSQGAYEQYF.

The CDR3 sequence: CASSPSGGKVEQYF. The CDR3 DNA reads as TGTGCCAGCAGCCCCTCAGGCGGGAAGGTGGAGCAGTACTTC. This sequence joins TRBV4-2 and TRBJ2-7; D perhaps matches TRBD2 (6 bases). The germline gives CDR1 LGHNA, CDR2 YNFKEQ. Trimming stripped 4 bases from V and 7 bases from J, with 17 bases between. This CDR3 is 14 amino acids long.